The clone carrying this TCR beta chain was found a few times. Its matching antigen is unknown. The sample is drawn from a study of cytomegalovirus exposure and HLA in healthy donors. The CDR3 loop spans 16 amino acids. Germline loops: CDR1 LNHNV, CDR2 YYDKDF (reference sequence). V gave up 0 bases and J gave up 2 bases, with 14 bases separating them. Vbeta (60) and Jbeta (13) primers were used in the PCR. Produced via immunoSEQ multiplex PCR; TCRdb's table is partial and in-frame only. The table has fewer than 100,000 clones, around three quarters seen once. Study results and caveats: Versus the roughly 700-donor mean, an Asian-associated ancestry cluster reportedly showed fewer N-insertions in a later analysis.

The sample taken for sequencing was PBMCs. The source is a male donor in good health and CMV-seronegative. The chain recombines TRBV15 with TRBJ2-7; D gene unclear. The CDR3 sequence is CATSRDPRQHPYEQYF. The CDR3 DNA reads as TGTGCCACCAGCAGAGATCCGCGGCAGCACCCCTACGAGCAGTACTTC.